This T cell receptor beta chain originates from a study of CD8+ T cells in alopecia areata (dated by TCRdb to the late 2010s). A note on the overall study: Treated patients were enrolled in an open-label pilot trial of oral tofacitinib, 5 to 10 mg twice daily, for moderate-to-severe alopecia areata. The RNA source kit depended on sample type: the PAXgene miRNA kit for fixed scalp, the miRNeasy kit for PBMCs, and the RNeasy kit for mouse skin. Amplification of TCRbeta CDR3 regions was done by immunoSEQ multiplex PCR using 35 Vbeta forward primers and 13 Jbeta reverse primers. In humans, TCRbeta sequencing was performed on scalp tissue and on sorted CD4+ and CD8+ peripheral blood T cells from healthy controls and from patients with patchy or totalis/universalis alopecia areata. Tofacitinib was given for 6 to 18 months, followed by 6 months of follow-up off drug to assess delayed response and recurrence. For the treated patients, the SALT score, which quantifies what percentage of scalp surface area is affected, served as the measure of disease severity. Biopsies were taken from tofacitinib-treated patients at baseline and at 4 and 24 weeks of treatment, and a later scalp biopsy was taken in several of the tofacitinib-treated patients. In both human patients and the C3H/HeJ mouse model, the study applied high-throughput TCRbeta sequencing to look at T cell clonal expansion in alopecia areata. Clonality in the scalp was compared among normal scalp (n=4), patchy alopecia areata scalp (n=8), and alopecia totalis/universalis scalp (n=8). Study-level results and caveats: The treated cohort was small, with a single nonresponder, so links between baseline CD8+ expansion and response need larger studies. During tofacitinib treatment, many expanded lesional clones stuck around in both scalp and blood, and this persistence may partly explain why relapse happens after treatment is stopped. With tofacitinib, both scalp clonality and the number of expanded CD8+ clones among the top 100 scalp clones went down significantly. Lesional scalp, especially in alopecia totalis/universalis, showed higher clonality and more expanded CD8+ clones than normal scalp, suggesting antigenic drive. Resident alphabeta T cells in normal human skin are also sequenced, complicating scalp TCR repertoire analysis, unlike mouse skin dominated by gammadelta T cells. Shared TCR sequences between patients were less evident than in mice, which may be partly attributable to HLA diversity in the patient population.

Comment on this clone: Its antigen has not been determined. No base quality information exists; no much larger clone differs at one position.

The CDR3 goes from the cysteine to the phenylalanine over 11 residues. The retained sequence is limited to the CDR3, 33 bases, with the frame set at the first base. CDR1 and CDR2 are read off the germline V gene as SQVTM and ANQGSEA. V sheds 4 bases and J sheds 6 bases, leaving 6 bases between their ends. To prepare the library, the immunoSEQ multiplex PCR assay was applied. RNA was extracted from all samples and reverse transcribed into cDNA, which served as template for TCR sequencing. SuperScript III was used for first-strand cDNA synthesis, primed with a 2:1 mix of oligo-dT and random hexamers. Amplification bias was assessed with a synthetic immune receptor repertoire, and residual bias was removed computationally. As for the authors' bioinformatics: Raw reads were preprocessed to remove errors, and CDR3 was defined by IMGT conventions from the conserved cysteine to phenylalanine. Clonality was calculated as 1 minus Shannon entropy normalized by log2 of the number of productive unique TCRs. Whether each scalp clone was CD4 or CD8 was inferred by checking scalp TCRbeta sequences against the CD4 and CD8 repertoires from sorted blood. TCRdb re-hosts the immuneACCESS table, in-frame sequences only. Its copies lack some clones; in the studies checked, an unresolved V gene accounts for under half of them, and the cause for the rest is not known. V, J and clone size were drawn from that table, and D and trimming were deduced from the DNA. This sample holds under 250,000 clones; under 60% were observed only once. The biggest ten clones account for about 1.6% of the sample.

In the paper's terms, the time point label means: around 28 days on oral tofacitinib. The treatment or condition label corresponds to: oral pan-JAK inhibitor, 5-10 mg twice daily. Lesional scalp punch biopsies and peripheral blood were obtained from alopecia areata patients. PBMCs were separated by density centrifugation and stained for CD3, CD4 and CD8, after which CD4+ and CD8+ T cells were sorted on a FACSAria. The chain links TRBV29-1 with TRBJ1-4, with no confidently assigned D gene. The sequence derives from a human donor with alopecia areata. Here the sequenced sample was CD4+ T cells sorted from blood, taken at week 4, from a patient treated with tofacitinib. The encoded CDR3 is CSVGRDEKLFF. In nucleotides, the sequence is TGCAGCGTTGGAAGGGATGAAAAACTGTTTTTT.